Following are 16 T cell receptor beta chains from one sample sequenced in a study of control samples from healthy donors and cancer patients. The method was immunoSEQ multiplex PCR; TCRdb's version includes in-frame clones alone and lacks a portion of them. This table has tens of thousands of clones, roughly 91% appearing once. Sequencing input: blood. These receptors were collected from a man over 45 in good health.

The gene calls are TRBV7-8 and TRBJ2-7; D assignment may be TRBD1 or TRBD2 (6 bases each). V lost 4 bases, J lost 2 bases, and 9 bases lay in between. This CDR3 comprises 13 residues. The germline V gene has CDR1 SGHVS and CDR2 FQNEAQ. CDR3 amino acids: CASSSGATYEQYF. The DNA for the CDR3 is TGTGCCAGCAGCTCGGGGGCTACCTACGAGCAGTACTTC.

The chain links TRBV5-4 to TRBJ2-3; TRBD2 is a possible D gene (6 bases). Germline values: CDR1 SGHNT, CDR2 YYREEE (reference sequence). The CDR3 is 15 residues long. V was trimmed by 2 bases and J by 2 bases, leaving 12 bases between them. DNA for the CDR3: TGTGCCAGCAGCTTTGTCGGGGGAAACACAGATACGCAGTATTTT. This codes for CASSFVGGNTDTQYF.

There are a few counts of this clone. V gene TRBV6-6 combines with J gene TRBJ2-7; 7 nucleotides align to TRBD1. This CDR3 has 11 amino acids. CDR1 and CDR2 from the germline V gene are MNHNY and SVGAGI (reference sequence). V was pared by 10 bases and J by 4 bases, with 4 bases of the junction left unmatched. The CDR3 loop is CAIRQGYEQYF. The CDR3 nucleotides read TGTGCCATCCGACAGGGATACGAGCAGTACTTC.

V gene TRBV19 combines with J gene TRBJ2-3, with TRBD2 identical over 7 bases. Germline values: CDR1 LNHDA, CDR2 SQIVND (reference sequence). There are 15 residues in the CDR3. With 6 bases clipped from V and 2 bases from J, the junction kept 8 bases outside the gene matches. The CDR3 region has the DNA TGTGCCAGTAGACTAGGAGCGGGGTCCACAGATACGCAGTATTTT. Its translation is CASRLGAGSTDTQYF.

The CDR3 is CASSGIREKRLNQPQHF. CDR3 bases: TGCGCCAGCAGTGGTATCAGGGAGAAGAGGTTAAATCAGCCCCAGCATTTT. The chain recombines TRBV10-1 with TRBJ1-5, with D perhaps matching TRBD1 (5 bases). Germline V gives CDR1 WNHNN, CDR2 SYGVQD (reference sequence). The CDR3 sequence is 17 residues long. With 4 bases removed from V and 4 bases from J, the gap between germline ends came to 20 bases.

The chain joins TRBV7-9 to TRBJ2-3; weak D call: TRBD1 (6 bases). The CDR3 is 17 residues long. V was trimmed by 3 bases and J by 0 bases, leaving 16 bases between them. CDR1 and CDR2 (germline): SEHNR, FQNEAQ (reference sequence). The CDR3 region has the DNA TGTGCCAGCAGCTTTTCCGGGACATATATCAGCACAGATACGCAGTATTTT. This translates into CASSFSGTYISTDTQYF. The whole variable domain, remainder taken from reference TRBV7-9 and TRBJ2-3, is DTGVSQNPRHKITKRGQNVTFRCDPISEHNRLYWYRQTLGQGPEFLTYFQNEAQLEKSRLLSDRFSAERPKGSFSTLEIQRTEQGDSAMYLCASSFSGTYISTDTQYFGPGTRLTVL.

The V call is TRBV7-9, the J call TRBJ1-1, with TRBD1 matching 8 bases. Germline CDR1 reads SEHNR; CDR2 reads FQNEAQ (reference sequence). With 2 bases clipped from V and 1 base from J, the junction kept 12 bases outside the gene matches. The CDR3 is 18 residues long. The CDR3 nucleotides read TGTGCCAGCAGCTTATTCATCCGACAGGGGCGGCAGAACACTGAAGCTTTCTTT. Amino acids: CASSLFIRQGRQNTEAFF.

The CDR3 nucleotides read TGTGCCAGTAGTACTACAGGGGGCCGTATGAACACTGAAGCTTTCTTT. It codes for CASSTTGGRMNTEAFF. The chain recombines TRBV19 with TRBJ1-1, with 9 bases identical to TRBD1. Germline CDR1 is LNHDA and CDR2 is SQIVND (reference sequence). The CDR3 consists of 16 residues. V shed 4 bases and J 0 bases; nucleotides not matched to a gene: 6. Complete variable domain (other parts from reference TRBV19 and TRBJ1-1): DGGITQSPKYLFRKEGQNVTLSCEQNLNHDAMYWYRQDPGQGLRLIYYSQIVNDFQKGDIAEGYSVSREKKESFPLTVTSAQKNPTAFYLCASSTTGGRMNTEAFFGQGTRLTVV.

The rearrangement links TRBV12-3 or TRBV12-4 to TRBJ2-5, with TRBD2 as a possible D gene (6 bases). The CDR3 spans 13 residues. Trimming left V 8 bases short and J 4 bases short, with 14 bases between. The CDR3, as DNA: TGTGCCAGCTCCTGGGGGGACCGAGAGACCCAGTACTTC. It yields the protein CASSWGDRETQYF.

The chain combines TRBV20-1 with TRBJ1-2, with D uncertain. CDR3 size: 11 residues. V lost 3 bases and J lost 7, with 9 bases in between. From germline, CDR1 is DFQATT and CDR2 SNEGSKA (reference sequence). CDR3 residues: CSARILGGYTF. Written as DNA, the CDR3 is TGCAGTGCTAGGATTTTAGGTGGCTACACCTTC.

This chain uses TRBV19 with TRBJ1-1; maybe TRBD1 (5 bases). This CDR3 is 13 amino acids long. Germline CDR1 reads LNHDA; CDR2 reads SQIVND (reference sequence). V lost 1 base to trimming and J lost 5 bases, with 8 bases between them. The CDR3 DNA reads as TGTGCCAGTAGTATAGGTAGGGGAACTGAAGCTTTCTTT. This sequence encodes CASSIGRGTEAFF.

The chain is built from TRBV6-5 and TRBJ1-2; D remains unclear. Trimming removed 7 bases at V and 5 bases at J, with 14 bases between. CDR1 is MNHEY, CDR2 SVGAGI, per germline. The length of the CDR3 is 13 residues. The CDR3 region is CASTATSNYGYTF. The CDR3 DNA follows: TGTGCCAGCACAGCCACGTCGAATTATGGCTACACCTTC.

The chain uses TRBV27 and TRBJ2-3; either TRBD1 or TRBD2 may fit D (6 bases each). Germline-derived CDR1 and CDR2 are MNHEY and SMNVEV (reference sequence). The CDR3 length is 17 residues. V dropped 8 bases and J dropped 7 bases, with 28 bases sitting between them. CDR3 in DNA: TGTGCCAGCGAGGAGGGGGAGGACGGGACAAGGCGAAATACGCAGTATTTT. This gives the protein CASEEGEDGTRRNTQYF.

The rearrangement joins TRBV27 to TRBJ1-1, with TRBD1 identical over 7 bases. CDR3 length: 13 amino acids. From germline, CDR1 is MNHEY and CDR2 SMNVEV (reference sequence). V lost 5 bases, J lost 4 bases, and 4 bases stayed unmatched. The CDR3 nucleotides read TGTGCCAGCAGTCTAGGACAGGCCACTGAAGCTTTCTTT. Translated: CASSLGQATEAFF.

The V call is TRBV6-5, the J call TRBJ2-7; maybe TRBD1 (6 bases). The CDR3 runs to 13 residues. CDR1 is MNHEY, CDR2 SVGAGI, per germline. The ends were cut back, 7 bases at V and 2 bases at J, with 12 bases in the middle. The CDR3, as DNA: TGTGCCAGCAAGACAGGAAGCCCCTACGAGCAGTACTTC. Translation: CASKTGSPYEQYF.

The gene calls are TRBV27 and TRBJ2-5, with D uncertain. Germline V gene data show CDR1 as MNHEY and CDR2 as SMNVEV (reference sequence). The CDR3 covers 14 residues. The V end was cut by 0 bases, the J end by 5 bases, with 10 bases between. CDR3: CASSLSRVSETQYF. CDR3 nucleotide sequence: TGTGCCAGCAGTTTATCAAGGGTTAGCGAGACCCAGTACTTC.